A selection of T cell receptor beta chains follows, all from one sample in a study of radiotherapy plus CTLA-4 blockade in lung cancer. The repertoire was sequenced with immunoSEQ multiplex PCR; TCRdb's copy has only in-frame clones and lacks some. The sample shows 120,000 or so clones, 78% of them seen only once. The specimen was peripheral blood, collected from a patient treated with radiotherapy plus ipilimumab. Receptor source: a human donor with non-small cell lung cancer who had a partial response to radiotherapy plus ipilimumab. The CDR3 runs from the conserved cysteine through the conserved F or W. A D gene is named only where the DNA matches it firmly. Clone size is not always given. Where it is, it says once, few, many or a class for expanded clones.

few	TRBV4-1	TRBJ1-3	-	TGCGCCAGCAGCCAAACGGACACTTCTGGAAACACCATATATTTT	CASSQTDTSGNTIYF
-	TRBV14	TRBJ2-1	TRBD2	TGTGCCAGCAGCCAGCGCGGGAGTGGGGCCTACAATGAGCAGTTCTTC	CASSQRGSGAYNEQFF
-	TRBV9	TRBJ2-5	-	TGTGCCAGCAGCGTAGGTTCCGGCCCGGGGGAGACCCAGTACTTC	CASSVGSGPGETQYF
-	TRBV5-1	TRBJ1-2	-	TGCGCCAGCAGCTTTTCTCTTGGTTTCTTAGATGGCTACACCTTC	CASSFSLGFLDGYTF
-	TRBV27	TRBJ2-1	TRBD2	TGTGCCAGCAGTTTTTCAAGGGTGTTGGGGCTAGCGGGAGGCAATGAGCAGTTCTTC	CASSFSRVLGLAGGNEQFF
-	TRBV28	TRBJ2-2	TRBD2	TGTGCCAGCAGCAGGGTCGGAGGACTAGCGGGAGGCGACGGGGAGCTGTTTTTT	CASSRVGGLAGGDGELFF
-	TRBV28	TRBJ2-5	-	TGTGCCAGCAGTGCGACACAAGAGACCCAGTACTTC	CASSATQETQYF
-	TRBV5-5	TRBJ1-1	-	TGTGCCAGCAGCTTTTCGTCGAGCGGAGGTACTGAAGCTTTCTTT	CASSFSSSGGTEAFF
few	TRBV5-5	TRBJ2-1	TRBD1	TGTGCCAGCACGGATCATGGACAGGGGTACAATGAGCAGTTCTTC	CASTDHGQGYNEQFF
-	TRBV27	TRBJ1-5	-	TGTGCCAGCAGAGACAGTTGGAATCAGCCCCAGCATTTT	CASRDSWNQPQHF
-	TRBV9	TRBJ2-3	TRBD2	TGTGCCAGCAGCGCCCTCCTAGCGGGAGCAGATACGCAGTATTTT	CASSALLAGADTQYF
-	TRBV7-7	TRBJ1-4	-	TGTGCTAGCAGGCCAATCGGGGTTTATAATGAAAAACTGTTTTTT	CASRPIGVYNEKLFF
-	TRBV7-8	TRBJ2-7	TRBD2	TGTGCCAGCAGCATAGGGACTAGCGGGCCTGTGGAGCAGTACTTC	CASSIGTSGPVEQYF
once	TRBV30	TRBJ1-2	TRBD1	TGTGCCTGGAGTAAAACAGGGGGCCGGAATGGCTACACCTTC	CAWSKTGGRNGYTF
-	TRBV5-1	TRBJ2-3	TRBD2	TGCGCCAGCAGCTCTCCCCTAGCGGGAGGGCTTGATACGCAGTATTTT	CASSSPLAGGLDTQYF
-	TRBV7-6	TRBJ2-1	TRBD2	TGTGCCAGCAGCTTGGATGTACGGCGGGAGAGAAATGAGCAGTTCTTC	CASSLDVRRERNEQFF
-	TRBV7-9	TRBJ1-3	TRBD1	TGTGCCAGCAGAGACAGGGGTGCCGGAAACACCATATATTTT	CASRDRGAGNTIYF
-	TRBV4-1	TRBJ2-5	-	TGCGCCAGCAGCCACCGGGAGTCGGAGACCCAGTACTTC	CASSHRESETQYF
-	TRBV6-5	TRBJ1-1	TRBD1	TGTGCCAGCAGTTATACCCGACAGGGGGACACTGAAGCTTTCTTT	CASSYTRQGDTEAFF
few	TRBV6-6	TRBJ1-2	-	TGTGCCAGCAGACGGGAGGGTAACTATGGCTACACCTTC	CASRREGNYGYTF
-	TRBV5-4	TRBJ2-5	-	TGTGCCAGCAGCTTAGGGGGACCGTGGGAGACCCAGTACTTC	CASSLGGPWETQYF
-	TRBV7-2	TRBJ2-1	-	TGTGCCAGCAGCTTACAGATCTCCGATGAGCAGTTCTTC	CASSLQISDEQFF
-	TRBV30	TRBJ1-1	-	TGTGCCTGGAGCCGGAGGGGTGGAAGAACTGAAGCTTTCTTT	CAWSRRGGRTEAFF
-	TRBV9	TRBJ1-2	-	TGTGCCAGCAGCCCAGAGGGGGAATCCCCACATGGCTACACCTTC	CASSPEGESPHGYTF